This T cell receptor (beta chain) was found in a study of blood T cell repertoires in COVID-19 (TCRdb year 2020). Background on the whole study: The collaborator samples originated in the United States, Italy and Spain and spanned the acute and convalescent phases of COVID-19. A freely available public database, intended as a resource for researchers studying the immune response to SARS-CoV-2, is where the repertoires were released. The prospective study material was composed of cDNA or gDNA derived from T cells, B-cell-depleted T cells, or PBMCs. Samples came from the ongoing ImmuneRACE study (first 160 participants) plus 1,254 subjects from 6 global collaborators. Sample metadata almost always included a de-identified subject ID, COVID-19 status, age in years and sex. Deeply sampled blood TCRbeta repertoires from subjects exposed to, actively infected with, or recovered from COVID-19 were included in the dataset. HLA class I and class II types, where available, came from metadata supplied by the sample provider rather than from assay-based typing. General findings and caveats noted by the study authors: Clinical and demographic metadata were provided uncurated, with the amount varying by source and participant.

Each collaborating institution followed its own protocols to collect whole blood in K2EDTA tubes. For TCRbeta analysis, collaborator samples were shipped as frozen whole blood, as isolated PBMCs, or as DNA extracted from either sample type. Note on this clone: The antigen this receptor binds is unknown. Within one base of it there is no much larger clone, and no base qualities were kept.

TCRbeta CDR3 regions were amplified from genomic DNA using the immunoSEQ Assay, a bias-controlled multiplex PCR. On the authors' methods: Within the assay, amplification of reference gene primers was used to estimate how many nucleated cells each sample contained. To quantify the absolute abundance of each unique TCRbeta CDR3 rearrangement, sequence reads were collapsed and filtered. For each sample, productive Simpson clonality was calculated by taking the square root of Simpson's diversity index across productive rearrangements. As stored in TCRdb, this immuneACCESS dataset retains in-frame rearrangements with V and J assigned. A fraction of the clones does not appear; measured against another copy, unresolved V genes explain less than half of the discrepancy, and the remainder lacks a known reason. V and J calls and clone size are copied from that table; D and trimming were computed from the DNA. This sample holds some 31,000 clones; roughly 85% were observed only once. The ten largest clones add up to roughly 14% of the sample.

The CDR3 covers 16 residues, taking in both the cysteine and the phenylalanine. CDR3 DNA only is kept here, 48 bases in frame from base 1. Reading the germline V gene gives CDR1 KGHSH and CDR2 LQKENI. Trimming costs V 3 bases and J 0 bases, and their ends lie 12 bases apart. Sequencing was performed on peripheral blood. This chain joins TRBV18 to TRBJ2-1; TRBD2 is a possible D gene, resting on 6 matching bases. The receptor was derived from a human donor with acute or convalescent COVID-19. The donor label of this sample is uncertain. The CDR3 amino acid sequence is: CASSPGLLRSYNEQFF. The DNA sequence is TGTGCCAGCTCACCGGGACTTCTCCGCTCCTACAATGAGCAGTTCTTC.